Listed here are 16 T cell receptor beta chains from one sample, sequenced in a study of blood T cell repertoires in COVID-19. Profiled with immunoSEQ multiplex PCR; TCRdb holds only in-frame clones, not every one. This sample carries around 120,000 clones, roughly 69% of them seen once, and the ten largest clones take approximately 5.9%. The sample consisted of peripheral blood. The receptors derive from a man older than 75 with acute or convalescent COVID-19.

The sample holds a few counts of this clone. V is TRBV6-4 and J is TRBJ2-1; 9 bases match TRBD2. Germline V CDR1 and CDR2: MRHNA, SNTAGT. The CDR3 consists of 17 residues. V lost 4 bases, J lost 5 bases, and 12 bases stayed unmatched. The CDR3 region has the DNA TGTGCCAGCAGTGCAAGACTAGCGGCCAGCCGGCACAATGAGCAGTTCTTC. Protein product: CASSARLAASRHNEQFF.

This sequence joins TRBV10-3 and TRBJ2-3; no clear D. Germline assignment: CDR1 ENHRY and CDR2 SYGVKD. Trimming removed 0 bases at V and 6 bases at J, with 4 bases between. This CDR3 comprises 12 residues. The CDR3 region is CAISESRDTQYF. The CDR3 nucleotides are TGTGCCATCAGTGAGTCGCGGGATACGCAGTATTTT.

The chain couples TRBV12-3 or TRBV12-4 to TRBJ2-3, with 7 bases lining up with TRBD2. The CDR3 covers 13 residues. The V gene end was trimmed by 6 bases and the J gene end by 1 base; junction bases not matched to a gene: 1. CDR3 in amino acids: CASRLAGTDTQYF. Written as DNA, the CDR3 is TGTGCCAGCAGGCTAGCGGGCACAGATACGCAGTATTTT.

This chain links TRBV15 with TRBJ2-3; the D gene is possibly TRBD1 (6 bases). This CDR3 is built from 16 residues. V shed 3 bases and J shed 0 bases, with 13 bases lying between them. From germline, CDR1 is LNHNV and CDR2 YYDKDF (reference sequence). CDR3 loop: CATSRGTDRSTDTQYF. The CDR3 bases are TGTGCCACCAGCAGGGGCACCGACAGGAGCACAGATACGCAGTATTTT.

There are many counts of this clone. The chain combines TRBV19 with TRBJ1-2; D is ambiguous. The length of the CDR3 is 13 residues. The germline V gene encodes CDR1 LNHDA and CDR2 SQIVND (reference sequence). V lost 3 bases, J lost 8 bases, and 13 bases lay in between. In DNA, the CDR3 is TGTGCCAGTAGTATCGGTCTCCTCCAAGGCTACACCTTC. This codes for CASSIGLLQGYTF.

This chain connects TRBV9 to TRBJ2-4; no clear D gene. From germline, CDR1 is SGDLS and CDR2 YYNGEE. The CDR3 length is 13 residues. V dropped 0 bases and J dropped 5 bases, with 6 bases sitting between them. The CDR3 nucleotides are TGTGCCAGCAGCGTAGGTCTCGAAAACATTCAGTACTTC. The encoded protein is CASSVGLENIQYF.

The J gene is TRBJ2-3, the V gene TRBV19; D is uncertain. In germline, CDR1 is LNHDA, CDR2 SQIVND (reference sequence). CDR3 length: 13 amino acids. Trimming removed 0 bases from V and 2 bases from J, with 3 bases in between. The CDR3 reads CASSIDLTDTQYF. The CDR3, as DNA: TGTGCCAGTAGTATAGATCTCACAGATACGCAGTATTTT.

This clone has more than one count but fewer than ten. The chain has TRBV7-2 and TRBJ2-7; 9 nucleotides line up with TRBD1. Unmatched junction bases numbered 12, after V lost 1 base and J lost 2 bases. Germline values: CDR1 SGHTA, CDR2 FQGNSA. There are 18 residues in the CDR3. CDR3 region: CASSLEDTRDRAPYEQYF. CDR3 nucleotides: TGTGCCAGCAGCTTAGAGGACACGAGGGACAGGGCCCCCTACGAGCAGTACTTC.

This chain connects TRBV10-3 to TRBJ1-1; 8 nucleotides agree with TRBD1. V lost 6 bases to trimming and J lost 1 base; unmatched junction nucleotides: 4. The germline CDR1 and CDR2 sequences are ENHRY and SYGVKD. This CDR3 has 14 amino acids. CDR3 DNA sequence: TGTGCCATCAGCGACGACAGGGGGAACACTGAAGCTTTCTTT. Amino acids: CAISDDRGNTEAFF.

This clone was seen only once. The CDR3 DNA is TGTGCCAGCAGTTTGGGATCAGGGAACTACGAGCAGTACTTC. This encodes CASSLGSGNYEQYF. The chain recombines TRBV27 with TRBJ2-7, with D perhaps matching TRBD1 (5 bases). The CDR3 loop spans 14 amino acids. Germline V lookup: CDR1 MNHEY, CDR2 SMNVEV (reference sequence). Trimming removed 3 bases at V and 3 bases at J, with 12 bases between.

The V gene is TRBV6-5, the J gene TRBJ2-7; 11 bases match TRBD2. V was pared by 7 bases and J by 6 bases, with 5 bases of the junction left unmatched. Germline-derived CDR1 and CDR2 are MNHEY and SVGAGI. The CDR3 covers 13 residues. Here the CDR3 reads CASKRLAGREQYF. Here the CDR3 DNA reads TGTGCCAGCAAAAGACTAGCGGGACGCGAGCAGTACTTC.

This clone was seen repeatedly, ten times or more. The chain is built from TRBV6-5 and TRBJ2-1; weak D call: TRBD2 (5 bases). The V gene lost 5 bases and the J gene lost 4 bases, with 12 bases spanning the gap. CDR1 is MNHEY, CDR2 SVGAGI, per germline. There are 14 residues in the CDR3. The CDR3 protein is CASSPLDSYNEQFF. Written as DNA, the CDR3 is TGTGCCAGCAGTCCTCTGGACTCTTACAATGAGCAGTTCTTC.

The chain employs TRBV9 and TRBJ2-5, with D possibly being TRBD2 (6 bases). The CDR3 runs to 16 residues. CDR1 is SGDLS and CDR2 is YYNGEE in the germline V gene. Trimming stripped 0 bases from V and 4 bases from J, with 16 bases between. For the CDR3, the DNA is TGTGCCAGCAGCGTAGGCCCCGGGGGTGGCTCAGAGACCCAGTACTTC. It yields the protein CASSVGPGGGSETQYF.

The chain recombines TRBV28 with TRBJ1-5; tentative D call: TRBD1 (5 bases). This CDR3 has 14 amino acids. Trimming took 3 bases from V and 5 from J, leaving 11 bases between them. Germline CDR1 and CDR2: MDHEN and SYDVKM. CDR3 nucleotides: TGTGCCAGCAGTTTCGCAGGGTCCCATCAGCCCCAGCATTTT. Its protein product is CASSFAGSHQPQHF.

DNA of the CDR3: TGTGCCAGCAGTTTAGATCCTTTCGGGGAGCTGTTTTTT. Its protein is CASSLDPFGELFF. The rearrangement links TRBV6-2 or TRBV6-3 to TRBJ2-2; no clear D. V lost 4 bases and J lost 7, with 10 bases in between. Per germline, CDR1 MNHEY and CDR2 SVGEGT. This CDR3 spans 13 amino acids.

The chain uses TRBV2 and TRBJ2-1; 8 bases line up with TRBD2. Per the germline V gene, CDR1 is SNHLY and CDR2 is FYNNEI. V was clipped by 5 bases and J by 9 bases; unmatched bases: 6. The CDR3 is 13 amino acids. The CDR3 protein is CASSLRTSSEQFF. Written as DNA, the CDR3 is TGTGCCAGCAGTTTAAGGACTAGCAGTGAGCAGTTCTTC.